This T cell receptor (beta chain) originates from a study of blood T cells in healthy people across ages. Study results and caveats: Naive T cell percentage showed a strong correlation with the diversity of TCR beta. Because donor CMV status was unknown, expanded clonotype changes were possibly confounded.

Primed by a sample-barcoded 5' primer and a J-beta primer mix, a second PCR proceeded for roughly 7 to 12 cycles. Each cDNA was tagged by a template-switch adaptor containing 12 random nucleotides. TCRdb re-called the 5' RACE reads with MiXCR, one entry per CDR3 protein. The sample has over 600,000 distinct CDR3 sequences; more than 50% are singletons. CDR1 is SNHLY, CDR2 FYNNEI, per germline. The trim removed 3 bases at V and 4 bases at J, leaving 0 bases unmatched. The CDR3 spans 13 residues. This clonotype was counted a few times. Its specificity is unknown. The chain carries TRBV2 and TRBJ2-5, with 9 nucleotides matching TRBD1. The origin of this receptor is a man aged 35-49 years in good health. Sequencing was performed on blood. The chain's CDR3 is CASSEDRGETQYF. CDR3 bases: TGTGCCAGCAGTGAGGACAGGGGAGAGACCCAGTACTTC.